A single sample gave rise to the 18 T cell receptor beta chains below, sequenced in a study of shared clonotypes between healthy human individuals. CD45RO-negative, CCR7-positively selected cells formed the naive CD8 fraction, excluding terminally differentiated effector memory CD45RA+ cells. Here immunoSEQ multiplex PCR was the method, and the copy in TCRdb shows in-frame clones only, minus some. Among about 600,000 clones listed, 98% were seen once. Sequencing was carried out using naive CD8+ T cells sorted from blood. Receptors originate from a young man in good health.

The genes are TRBV19 and TRBJ2-1; either TRBD1 or TRBD2 may supply D (5 bases each). With 2 bases removed from V and 9 bases from J, the gap between germline ends came to 14 bases. CDR3 length: 14 amino acids. Germline V CDR1 and CDR2: LNHDA, SQIVND (reference sequence). The CDR3 DNA sequence: TGTGCCAGTAGTATACGGGGCCAGCACGTTGAGCAGTTCTTC. The encoded protein is CASSIRGQHVEQFF.

In the case of this clone: At the DNA level, this CDR3 is encoded by other sequences in the same sample as well. The V and J genes are TRBV27 and TRBJ1-5, with D uncertain. Looked up from germline, CDR1 is MNHEY and CDR2 is SMNVEV (reference sequence). The CDR3 extends over 13 amino acids. Trimming cost V 2 bases and J 7 bases, with 9 bases left between them. The CDR3 loop reads CASSLVGNQPQHF. CDR3 nucleotide sequence: TGTGCCAGCAGTTTAGTGGGAAACCAGCCCCAGCATTTT.

V is TRBV6-6 and J is TRBJ2-5; D is unresolved. CDR3 size: 13 residues. Trimming pared 7 bases from V and 1 base from J, leaving 10 bases between. Per germline, CDR1 MNHNY and CDR2 SVGAGI (reference sequence). CDR3 DNA: TGTGCCAGCACCGGGCTAAGCCAAGAGACCCAGTACTTC. Its protein is CASTGLSQETQYF.

J is TRBJ1-1 and V is TRBV6-6, with no clear D. Germline values: CDR1 MNHNY, CDR2 SVGAGI (reference sequence). The germline V and J ends were trimmed by 5 bases and 4 bases, with 14 bases remaining between them. The CDR3 is 14 residues long. This CDR3 reads CASSTPPRVTEAFF. CDR3 nucleotide sequence: TGTGCCAGCAGTACTCCCCCCCGGGTCACTGAAGCTTTCTTT.

The chain couples TRBV29-1 to TRBJ2-7; 11 bases are shared with TRBD2. The V segment lost 8 bases and the J segment 3 bases; nucleotides outside the gene matches: 6. The CDR3 is made up of 13 amino acids. The germline V gene has CDR1 SQVTM and CDR2 ANQGSEA. CDR3 protein: CSPRLAGFYEQYF. CDR3 sequence (DNA): TGCAGCCCCCGACTAGCGGGATTCTACGAGCAGTACTTC.

The chain recombines TRBV25-1 with TRBJ1-1; 9 positions match TRBD1. CDR1 and CDR2 from the germline V gene are MGHDK and SYGVNS. V gave up 4 bases and J gave up 0 bases; unmatched junction bases: 9. This CDR3 has 17 amino acids. The CDR3 region is CASSGNRGRLVNTEAFF. The CDR3 DNA follows: TGTGCCAGCAGTGGTAACAGGGGGCGACTTGTGAACACTGAAGCTTTCTTT.

The chain couples TRBV10-2 to TRBJ2-3, with D uncertain. CDR1 and CDR2 from the germline V gene are WSHSY and SAAADI. V was shortened by 3 bases and J by 1 base, with 5 bases between the two germline ends. The CDR3 is made up of 13 amino acids. The DNA for the CDR3 is TGCGCCAGCAGTGATAGTGGCACAGATACGCAGTATTTT. This sequence encodes CASSDSGTDTQYF.

V and J are TRBV7-9 and TRBJ1-3, with D uncertain. The germline V gene has CDR1 SEHNR and CDR2 FQNEAQ (reference sequence). The CDR3 runs 12 residues. Deletions cut 4 bases from V and 4 bases from J, with 5 bases between. The CDR3 bases are TGTGCCAGCAGCTGGGTCGGAAACACCATATATTTT. It translates to CASSWVGNTIYF.

The rearrangement uses TRBV29-1 and TRBJ1-2; a possible D gene is TRBD1 (6 bases). The CDR3 extends over 13 amino acids. V dropped 3 bases and J dropped 3 bases, with 11 bases sitting between them. Germline lookup yields CDR1 SQVTM and CDR2 ANQGSEA. The CDR3 nucleotides read TGCAGCGTTGACAAAAGGGGGGACTATGGCTACACCTTC. Amino acids: CSVDKRGDYGYTF.

The gene calls are TRBV11-2 and TRBJ2-3; 7 nucleotides align to TRBD1. CDR3 length equals 14 residues. Germline trimming cut 8 bases from V and 2 bases from J; bases unmatched to any gene: 7. Germline V gives CDR1 SGHAT, CDR2 FQNNGV. The CDR3 is CASREQGDTDTQYF. The CDR3 nucleotides are TGTGCCAGCCGTGAGCAGGGGGACACAGATACGCAGTATTTT.

The table lists this clone with a count of one. The chain couples TRBV6-6 to TRBJ2-3, with D tentatively TRBD1 or TRBD2 (5 bases each). This CDR3 region has 16 residues. Germline lookup yields CDR1 MNHNY and CDR2 SVGAGI (reference sequence). Trimming pared 2 bases from V and 0 bases from J, leaving 12 bases between. This chain's CDR3 is CASSYLGPASTDTQYF. The CDR3 DNA is TGTGCCAGCAGTTACCTGGGACCCGCTAGCACAGATACGCAGTATTTT.

J is TRBJ2-7 and V is TRBV19; 14 nucleotides agree with TRBD2. Germline assignment: CDR1 LNHDA and CDR2 SQIVND (reference sequence). CDR3 size: 17 residues. J was trimmed by 0 bases and V by 3 bases; bases with no gene match: 4. The CDR3, as DNA: TGTGCCAGTAGTATGGGACTAGCGGGAGCAATCTCCTACGAGCAGTACTTC. This encodes CASSMGLAGAISYEQYF.

J is TRBJ2-7 and V is TRBV7-9; 7 bases are shared with TRBD1. The V gene's germline CDR1 is SEHNR and CDR2 FQNEAQ (reference sequence). V dropped 3 bases and J dropped 2; count of bases not matched to a gene: 4. The CDR3 is 14 amino acids. CDR3 sequence: CASSLGQRPYEQYF. The CDR3 nucleotides read TGTGCCAGCAGCTTGGGACAGAGACCCTACGAGCAGTACTTC.

The rearrangement uses TRBV30 and TRBJ2-7, with 8 bases aligning to TRBD2. Germline V gives CDR1 GTSNPN, CDR2 SVGIG (reference sequence). This CDR3 region has 14 residues. The V gene end was trimmed by 3 bases and the J gene end by 3 bases; junction bases not matched to a gene: 7. The CDR3 region has the DNA TGTGCCTGGAGCGCCTCAGCGGGAGTCTACGAGCAGTACTTC. This sequence encodes CAWSASAGVYEQYF.

This clone has only one observation. The V gene is TRBV29-1, the J gene TRBJ2-1; D is undetermined. Germline values: CDR1 SQVTM, CDR2 ANQGSEA. V was shortened by 1 base and J by 6 bases, with 7 bases between the two germline ends. This CDR3 has 12 amino acids. The CDR3 is CSVEGPRNEQFF. In DNA, the CDR3 is TGCAGCGTTGAAGGCCCCCGCAATGAGCAGTTCTTC.

The chain couples TRBV6-1 to TRBJ2-1, with 13 positions matching TRBD2. J lost 4 bases, V lost 10 bases, and 4 bases had no gene match. This CDR3 is built from 14 residues. The V gene's germline CDR1 is MNHNS and CDR2 SASEGT. Here the CDR3 DNA reads TGTGCCATCCGGACTAGCGGGAGTTACAATGAGCAGTTCTTC. Protein: CAIRTSGSYNEQFF.

J is TRBJ2-1 and V is TRBV10-1; a possible D gene is TRBD2 (6 bases). V was clipped by 3 bases and J by 4 bases, with 13 bases between them. CDR1 and CDR2 from the germline V gene are WNHNN and SYGVQD (reference sequence). The CDR3 length is 15 residues. The CDR3 reads CASSEAGSRYNEQFF. The CDR3 bases are TGCGCCAGCAGTGAAGCGGGTTCGCGATACAATGAGCAGTTCTTC.

This chain connects TRBV28 to TRBJ2-7; a weak D match, TRBD2 (5 bases). CDR3 length: 15 residues. V was clipped by 3 bases and J by 6 bases, with 18 bases between them. Germline lookup yields CDR1 MDHEN and CDR2 SYDVKM. Written as DNA, the CDR3 is TGTGCCAGCAGTTTGTATGGAGGTTCAAGGTTCGAGCAGTACTTC. As protein: CASSLYGGSRFEQYF. Together with reference TRBV28 and TRBJ2-7, the CDR3 gives the full variable domain: DVKVTQSSRYLVKRTGEKVFLECVQDMDHENMFWYRQDPGLGLRLIYFSYDVKMKEKGDIPEGYSVSREKKERFSLILESASTNQTSMYLCASSLYGGSRFEQYFGPGTRLTVT.